Listed here are 15 T cell receptor beta chains from one sample, sequenced in a study of T cell responses to AZD1222 COVID-19 vaccine. Sequenced by immunoSEQ multiplex PCR; TCRdb stores in-frame clones only, minus some. The repertoire holds fewer than 150,000 clones, 92% seen once, with over 8.5% in the top ten. Here the sequenced sample was peripheral blood, taken 28 days after the second AZD1222 dose. The receptors originated from an adult who received the AZD1222 COVID-19 vaccine.

This clone is a singleton in its sample. This sequence joins TRBV27 and TRBJ2-1, with 13 bases identical to TRBD2. The CDR3 sequence is 15 residues long. In germline, CDR1 is MNHEY, CDR2 SMNVEV (reference sequence). V dropped 5 bases and J dropped 13; count of bases not matched to a gene: 11. CDR3 DNA: TGTGCCAGCAGTATTACTAGCGGGAGGGCTTGGATTCAGTTCTTC. Translated: CASSITSGRAWIQFF.

This rearrangement joins TRBV6-5 to TRBJ2-5; D is unclear. This CDR3 contains 13 residues. Trimming shortened V by 0 bases and J by 5 bases, and 7 bases separated the two germline ends. The germline gives CDR1 MNHEY, CDR2 SVGAGI. The CDR3, as DNA: TGTGCCAGCAGTTACTCGTATGGGGAGACCCAGTACTTC. Its protein is CASSYSYGETQYF.

The V gene is TRBV27, the J gene TRBJ1-2, with D maybe TRBD1 (6 bases). Trimming pared 2 bases from V and 3 bases from J, leaving 13 bases between. Per germline, CDR1 MNHEY and CDR2 SMNVEV (reference sequence). The CDR3 is 15 residues long. The CDR3 sequence is CASSLRGTEDYGYTF. In DNA form, the CDR3 reads TGTGCCAGCAGTTTAAGGGGGACGGAGGACTATGGCTACACCTTC.

The genes are TRBV27 and TRBJ1-1; D might be TRBD1 (5 bases). This CDR3 is built from 13 residues. CDR1 and CDR2 from the germline V gene are MNHEY and SMNVEV (reference sequence). V was shortened by 6 bases and J by 8 bases, with 16 bases between the two germline ends. The CDR3 reads CASSHGAEVEAFF. The CDR3 DNA sequence: TGTGCCAGCAGCCACGGGGCAGAAGTCGAAGCTTTCTTT.

The chain has TRBV27 and TRBJ1-1, with D perhaps TRBD1 (6 bases). CDR3 length: 16 residues. V was clipped by 7 bases and J by 0 bases, with 18 bases between them. CDR1 and CDR2 from the germline V gene are MNHEY and SMNVEV (reference sequence). This chain's CDR3 is CASKGGGGLLNTEAFF. For the CDR3, the DNA is TGTGCCAGCAAAGGAGGAGGGGGACTTTTGAACACTGAAGCTTTCTTT.

This clone has only one observation. This chain uses TRBV30 with TRBJ2-1, with 10 bases aligning to TRBD2. CDR3 length: 14 amino acids. The V segment lost 7 bases and the J segment 8 bases; nucleotides outside the gene matches: 11. The germline V gene has CDR1 GTSNPN and CDR2 SVGIG (reference sequence). The DNA of the CDR3 is TGTGCCTCCTCGGGTCTAGCGGGAGCGCATGAGCAGTTCTTC. Amino acid sequence: CASSGLAGAHEQFF.

V usage is TRBV28 and J usage is TRBJ1-6, with 7 bases aligning to TRBD1. Trimming at V came to 6 bases and at J to 6 bases, leaving 8 bases not matched to a gene. This CDR3 has 15 residues. The germline V gene has CDR1 MDHEN and CDR2 SYDVKM. CDR3 residues: CASRIDRVGNSPLHF. The CDR3 bases are TGTGCCAGCAGGATCGACAGGGTGGGTAATTCACCCCTCCACTTT. The full variable domain, with the rest looked up from reference TRBV28 and TRBJ1-6, is DVKVTQSSRYLVKRTGEKVFLECVQDMDHENMFWYRQDPGLGLRLIYFSYDVKMKEKGDIPEGYSVSREKKERFSLILESASTNQTSMYLCASRIDRVGNSPLHFGNGTRLTVT.

The chain has TRBV30 and TRBJ2-1; D is unresolved. V lost 0 bases, J lost 10 bases, and 13 bases lay in between. Germline V gene data show CDR1 as GTSNPN and CDR2 as SVGIG (reference sequence). The CDR3 totals 13 residues. CDR3 bases: TGTGCCTGGAGTGTGAGTTGGGGAAAGGAGCAGTTCTTC. Its protein is CAWSVSWGKEQFF.

The genes are TRBV15 and TRBJ2-3; D might be TRBD1 (6 bases). This CDR3 has 13 amino acids. The germline V gene encodes CDR1 LNHNV and CDR2 YYDKDF (reference sequence). The ends were cut back, 11 bases at V and 3 bases at J, with 15 bases in the middle. In DNA, the CDR3 is TGTGCCTCCCGGGACATGGGGACAGATACGCAGTATTTT. Amino acid sequence: CASRDMGTDTQYF.

As DNA, the CDR3 is TGTGCCAGCAGCCAAGATCCCCTCGATCAGGGGCCGCGAAACGGTGAAAAACTGTTTTTT. Amino acids: CASSQDPLDQGPRNGEKLFF. The chain joins TRBV4-2 to TRBJ1-4; tentatively, D is TRBD1 (6 bases). V lost 0 bases and J 7 bases, leaving 27 bases between the germline ends. The CDR3 is made up of 20 amino acids. The germline gives CDR1 LGHNA, CDR2 YNFKEQ.

The rearrangement uses TRBV7-2 and TRBJ1-3, with TRBD1 matching 7 bases. The V gene's germline CDR1 is SGHTA and CDR2 FQGNSA. The V segment lost 0 bases and the J segment 7 bases; nucleotides outside the gene matches: 9. There are 16 residues in the CDR3. CDR3 residues: CASSLAGGGTANTIYF. The DNA for the CDR3 is TGTGCCAGCAGCTTAGCTGGGGGGGGGACAGCGAACACCATATATTTT. Variable domain in full (rest from reference TRBV7-2 and TRBJ1-3): GAGVSQSPSNKVTEKGKDVELRCDPISGHTALYWYRQSLGQGLEFLIYFQGNSAPDKSGLPSDRFSAERTGGSVSTLTIQRTQQEDSAVYLCASSLAGGGTANTIYFGEGSWLTVV.

The chain employs TRBV6-1 and TRBJ1-5; D is unresolved. Trimming took 0 bases from V and 11 from J, leaving 17 bases between them. This CDR3 contains 15 residues. Germline V gene sequence: CDR1 MNHNS, CDR2 SASEGT. In DNA, the CDR3 is TGTGCCAGCAGTGAAGCAGTGGGGTACGGGATGTCCCAGCATTTT. This encodes CASSEAVGYGMSQHF.

This chain connects TRBV6-6 to TRBJ2-1; 9 bases agree with TRBD2. The junction had 18 bases not matched to a gene; V was cut back by 6 bases and J by 0 bases. Germline V gene sequence: CDR1 MNHNY, CDR2 SVGAGI (reference sequence). The CDR3 spans 20 residues. DNA for the CDR3: TGTGCCAGCAGCCAACCGTCGGGACTAGCCCTAAGCAGCTCCTACAATGAGCAGTTCTTC. Translating gives CASSQPSGLALSSSYNEQFF.

This rearrangement joins TRBV4-1 to TRBJ2-7; the D gene could be TRBD1 or TRBD2 (7 bases each). Germline CDR1 and CDR2: MGHRA and YSYEKL. The V end lost 1 base, the J end lost 6 bases, and 19 bases lay between the germline ends. CDR3 size: 16 residues. The CDR3 nucleotides are TGCGCCAGCAGCCAAGTAGGGGTAGGGGGCGGGGGCGAGCAGTACTTC. Encoded protein: CASSQVGVGGGGEQYF.

The V call is TRBV7-9, the J call TRBJ1-1; TRBD1 aligns across 7 bases. This CDR3 contains 16 residues. With 3 bases clipped from V and 4 bases from J, the junction kept 11 bases outside the gene matches. The germline gives CDR1 SEHNR, CDR2 FQNEAQ (reference sequence). The CDR3 DNA reads as TGTGCCAGCAGCTTCACCAGGGGGAGGGGGAGCACTGAAGCTTTCTTT. Translating gives CASSFTRGRGSTEAFF.